Reported below is one T cell receptor (beta chain). What it binds is unknown. Time point given: healthy volunteer bleed at 6 weeks. Unfractionated whole blood was the source from which total RNA was extracted. Library preparation tagged each individual cDNA molecule with a unique molecular identifier. Study processing details: The number of TCRs in each sample had a median of around 96,000 and spanned roughly 20,000 to 750,000. TCRdb called the RACE reads again in MiXCR, with one record for every CDR3 protein. TCRdb, not the authors, supplied the V and J calls. The table shows around 70,000 distinct CDR3 sequences, with about 6% occurring only once. These data come from a study of human T cells and chemical hapten exposure. Study-level results: Those TCRs sitting above 1 in 1000 frequency stayed the same with DPC sensitization.

The CDR3 is 13 residues long. Germline lookup yields CDR1 ENHRY and CDR2 SYGVKD. V was clipped by 6 bases and J by 6 bases, with 15 bases between them. Material: whole blood. The chain links TRBV10-3 to TRBJ2-7, with D perhaps TRBD1 (6 bases). The clonotype comes from a female donor in good health. Some clones in this sample may be carry-over from other donors' samples. The CDR3 protein is CAISRTAPAEQYF. DNA of the CDR3: TGTGCCATCAGCCGGACAGCGCCTGCCGAGCAGTACTTC.